The present T cell receptor beta chain was sequenced within a study of prognosis after radiotherapy for stage I lung cancer. Study details: Ages of the approximately 12 men and more than 5 women ranged 53 to 84 years, median about 70. While about 7 patients had squamous cell carcinoma tumors, the tumors of 11 to 12 were adenocarcinoma.

General study results and limits: Reportedly, patients with and without metastases differed in TRBV and TRBJ gene usage.

TCR beta CDR3 was amplified from genomic DNA by two-round multiplex PCR. The authors ran first-round PCR with primers specific to each TRBV and TRBJ gene. TCRdb itself ran the multiplex PCR reads through MiXCR, one entry per CDR3 protein. This table has 50,000 or so distinct CDR3 sequences, about a third appearing once. The CDR3 has 17 amino acids. The V and J ends lost 5 bases and 1 base, in that order; junction bases with no gene match: 12. CDR1 is SGHTA and CDR2 is FQGNSA in the germline V gene. A note on this clonotype: Antigen specificity is unknown.

Material: PBMCs, obtained before or after stereotactic body radiation therapy (not recorded which). This sequence was found in a donor at least 50 years old with non-small cell lung cancer. J is TRBJ2-3 and V is TRBV7-2; 7 bases match TRBD2. The CDR3 reads CASSIGRLAGRTDTQYF. CDR3 sequence (DNA): TGTGCCAGCAGCATTGGAAGACTAGCTGGCCGCACAGATACGCAGTATTTT.